This T cell receptor (beta chain) was recovered during a study of regulatory T cells in long-lasting Graves disease. For TCR beta, libraries came from iRepertoire HTBI primers and Arm-PCR of CDR3 regions. TCRdb itself ran the multiplex PCR reads through MiXCR, one entry per CDR3 protein. The repertoire holds some 420,000 distinct CDR3 sequences, around a fifth seen once, with about an eighth in the top ten. Time point here: persistent/refractory GD, antithyroid drugs over 5 years with positive TRAb. Isolated PBMC RNA provided the starting material for the TCR library. Trimming left V 4 bases short and J 6 bases short, with 13 bases between. The CDR3 length is 14 residues. CDR1 MGHDK and CDR2 SYGVNS come from the germline V gene. The sample holds many counts of this clonotype.

This sequence originates from a female donor with Graves disease. Specimen: peripheral blood mononuclear cells (PBMCs), collected when the disease was refractory, from a patient treated with antithyroid drugs. This sequence joins TRBV25-1 and TRBJ1-5; perhaps TRBD1 as D (5 bases). The CDR3 loop reads CASSGIQGVQPQHF. In nucleotides, the CDR3 is TGTGCCAGCAGTGGGATCCAGGGCGTTCAGCCCCAGCATTTT.